The clone carrying this T cell receptor (beta chain) was seen many times. As yet, its antigen is unknown. This CDR3 contains 8 residues. From germline, CDR1 is SQVTM and CDR2 ANQGSEA. Deletions cut 4 bases from V and 8 bases from J, with 2 bases between. Separate cDNA molecules each had unique molecular identifiers attached to them. TCRdb analysed the 5' RACE reads with MiXCR anew, one entry per CDR3 protein. The sample yields about 69,000 distinct CDR3 sequences, 8.5% to 10% seen once. This sample was taken from a study of early T cells in non-severe SARS-CoV-2 infection. Study-wide findings and caveats: Matches to VDJdb favored anti-spike CD8 responses and missed private and CD4 specificities.

The chain uses TRBV29-1 and TRBJ1-2; no clear D gene. Sequencing was performed on whole blood. The sequence was collected from an adult who was a healthcare worker with PCR-confirmed SARS-CoV-2 infection or an uninfected control (not recorded which). The CDR3 sequence: CSVGGYTF. The CDR3 DNA reads as TGCAGCGTTGGCGGCTACACCTTC.